Listed here are 16 T cell receptor beta chains from one sample, sequenced in a study of cytomegalovirus exposure and HLA in healthy donors. PCR primers comprised 60 Vbeta and 13 Jbeta primers. The assay was immunoSEQ multiplex PCR, and TCRdb's table has in-frame clones only and misses some. The sample lists about 150,000 clones; approximately 75% were seen once. Sequencing was carried out using PBMCs. All receptors derive from a man between 18 and 29 years old in good health and CMV-seronegative.

This clone occurred once. The CDR3 sequence is CASSLITGVINEKLFF. CDR3 sequence (DNA): TGCGCCAGCAGCTTGATCACAGGGGTGATAAATGAAAAACTGTTTTTT. This chain joins TRBV5-1 and TRBJ1-4; 7 nucleotides line up with TRBD1. CDR3 length: 16 residues. CDR1 and CDR2 (germline): SGHRS, YFSETQ. V lost 1 base to trimming and J lost 5 bases; unmatched junction nucleotides: 8. Complete variable domain (other parts from reference TRBV5-1 and TRBJ1-4): KAGVTQTPRYLIKTRGQQVTLSCSPISGHRSVSWYQQTPGQGLQFLFEYFSETQRNKGNFPGRFSGRQFSNSRSEMNVSTLELGDSALYLCASSLITGVINEKLFFGSGTQLSVL.

About this clone: One end of the junction fails to match germline, which may point to a read error. V is TRBV5-1 and J is TRBJ2-6, with a weak D call TRBD1 (5 bases). Germline CDR1 reads SGHRS; CDR2 reads YFSETQ. The CDR3 totals 15 residues. The CDR3 reads CASSLVQSGANGLTF. The CDR3 coding sequence is TGCGCCAGCAGCTTGGTCCAGTCTGGGGCCAACGGCCTGACTTTC.

V usage is TRBV27 and J usage is TRBJ2-3; 12 nucleotides line up with TRBD2. J lost 5 bases, V lost 4 bases, and 13 bases had no gene match. Looked up from germline, CDR1 is MNHEY and CDR2 is SMNVEV (reference sequence). The CDR3 extends over 18 amino acids. The CDR3 nucleotides read TGTGCCAGCAGTTCCCCCCTCATACTAGCGGGGGGCGGAGATACGCAGTATTTT. Translating it yields CASSSPLILAGGGDTQYF.

In this sample, this clone turned up a few times. This chain uses TRBV11-1 with TRBJ1-1; D is perhaps TRBD1 (6 bases). Germline lookup yields CDR1 SGHAT and CDR2 FQDESV (reference sequence). The CDR3 is made up of 15 amino acids. Trimming took 1 base from V and 4 from J, leaving 13 bases between them. CDR3 residues: CASSLGSGGSTEAFF. In DNA form, the CDR3 reads TGTGCCAGCAGCTTAGGTTCGGGGGGCTCCACTGAAGCTTTCTTT.

The chain is built from TRBV4-2 and TRBJ1-2; 12 bases align to TRBD1. V trimming: 4 bases; J trimming: 6 bases; junction bases outside the gene matches: 6. Germline-derived CDR1 and CDR2 are LGHNA and YNFKEQ. The CDR3 is made up of 15 amino acids. The CDR3: CASSPSGTGGDGYTF. The CDR3 DNA is TGTGCCAGCAGCCCATCCGGGACAGGGGGCGATGGCTACACCTTC.

The chain employs TRBV28 and TRBJ2-1; 12 bases match TRBD2. J gave up 9 bases and V 7 bases, and 13 bases lay outside the gene matches. This CDR3 contains 16 residues. CDR1 and CDR2 from the germline V gene are MDHEN and SYDVKM. Written as DNA, the CDR3 is TGTGCCAGCACTCTGAACCGACTAGCGGGGGCTACTGAGCAGTTCTTC. Protein product: CASTLNRLAGATEQFF.

This clone came up a few times. The chain joins TRBV19 to TRBJ2-3; TRBD1 matches 7 bases. V lost 5 bases to trimming and J lost 0 bases; unmatched junction nucleotides: 5. CDR1 is LNHDA, CDR2 SQIVND, per germline (reference sequence). The CDR3 has 15 amino acids. The CDR3 loop is CASSPRQGSTDTQYF. CDR3 DNA sequence: TGTGCCAGTAGTCCCAGACAGGGAAGCACAGATACGCAGTATTTT.

This chain links TRBV5-8 with TRBJ2-2; the match to TRBD2 covers 13 bases. Germline V CDR1 and CDR2: SGHTS, YDEGEE. J was trimmed by 6 bases and V by 2 bases; bases with no gene match: 10. This CDR3 has 18 residues. The CDR3 loop reads CASSLLKTSGGTAGELFF. CDR3 coding DNA: TGTGCCAGCAGCTTACTCAAGACTAGCGGGGGGACGGCCGGGGAGCTGTTTTTT.

The rearrangement joins TRBV6-5 to TRBJ1-1; tentative D call: TRBD1 (6 bases). The CDR3 spans 14 residues. V was cut by 6 bases and J by 7 bases, with 18 bases left in between. CDR1 is MNHEY, CDR2 SVGAGI, per germline. The CDR3 reads CASRLDGQSDEAFF. The CDR3 DNA reads TGTGCCAGCAGACTAGATGGACAGTCTGATGAAGCTTTCTTT.

J is TRBJ1-1 and V is TRBV28; a weak D match, TRBD1 (5 bases). This CDR3 is built from 15 residues. V lost 0 bases and J 3 bases, leaving 11 bases between the germline ends. CDR1 and CDR2 (germline): MDHEN, SYDVKM. Here the CDR3 reads CASSLWVRGDTEAFF. In DNA, the CDR3 is TGTGCCAGCAGTTTATGGGTCCGGGGGGACACTGAAGCTTTCTTT.

The J gene is TRBJ1-5, the V gene TRBV18; tentatively, D is TRBD1 (5 bases). Deletions cut 3 bases from V and 2 bases from J, with 11 bases between. CDR1 and CDR2 (germline): KGHSH, LQKENI. The CDR3 runs to 15 residues. CDR3 amino acids: CASSPGTPRNQPQHF. Here the CDR3 DNA reads TGTGCCAGCTCACCTGGGACTCCCCGCAATCAGCCCCAGCATTTT.

The chain links TRBV27 to TRBJ1-2; 8 bases are shared with TRBD1. Germline lookup yields CDR1 MNHEY and CDR2 SMNVEV (reference sequence). The ends lost 6 bases at V and 2 bases at J; junction bases unmatched: 2. This CDR3 contains 13 residues. CDR3 sequence: CASSRGQNYGYTF. DNA of the CDR3: TGTGCCAGCAGCAGGGGGCAAAACTATGGCTACACCTTC.

The chain has TRBV1 and TRBJ1-2; the DNA was not compared with TRBD1, the D call given in the table. TRBV1 is listed as a pseudogene. This CDR3 comprises 15 residues. Here the CDR3 reads CTSTRTGGANYGYTF. The CDR3 DNA reads as TGCACCAGCACCAGGACAGGGGGGGCTAACTATGGCTACACCTTC.

This clone has more than one count but fewer than ten. The V call is TRBV4-1, the J call TRBJ2-3, with D perhaps TRBD2 (6 bases). Trimming removed 1 base from V and 8 bases from J, with 7 bases in between. Germline lookup yields CDR1 MGHRA and CDR2 YSYEKL. This CDR3 comprises 12 residues. The CDR3 DNA follows: TGCGCCAGCAGCCAAGTCGGGGGTACGCAGTATTTT. Encoded protein: CASSQVGGTQYF.

The chain joins TRBV7-9 to TRBJ2-1; 9 positions match TRBD1. This CDR3 is built from 15 residues. The V gene's germline CDR1 is SEHNR and CDR2 FQNEAQ (reference sequence). V shed 4 bases and J 7 bases; nucleotides not matched to a gene: 8. CDR3 loop: CASSWDRVQGNEQFF. For the CDR3, the DNA is TGTGCCAGCAGCTGGGACAGGGTTCAGGGAAATGAGCAGTTCTTC.

V and J are TRBV4-1 and TRBJ1-1, with no clear D. This CDR3 region has 13 residues. Trimming cost V 1 base and J 11 bases, with 14 bases left between them. From germline, CDR1 is MGHRA and CDR2 YSYEKL. The CDR3 sequence is CASSQVSSGGAFF. In DNA form, the CDR3 reads TGCGCCAGCAGCCAAGTATCGTCGGGTGGCGCTTTCTTT.